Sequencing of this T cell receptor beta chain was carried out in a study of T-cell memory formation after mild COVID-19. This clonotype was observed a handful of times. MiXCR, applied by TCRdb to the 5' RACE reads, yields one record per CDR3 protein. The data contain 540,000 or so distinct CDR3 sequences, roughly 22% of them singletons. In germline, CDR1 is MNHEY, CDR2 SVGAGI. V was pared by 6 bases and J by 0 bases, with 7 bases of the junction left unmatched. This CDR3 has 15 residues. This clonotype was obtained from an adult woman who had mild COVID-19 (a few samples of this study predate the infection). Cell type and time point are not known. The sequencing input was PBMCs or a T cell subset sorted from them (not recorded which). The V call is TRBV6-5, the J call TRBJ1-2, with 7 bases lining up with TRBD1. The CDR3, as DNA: TGTGCCAGCAGATCTCCGGGACAGACTAACTATGGCTACACCTTC. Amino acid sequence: CASRSPGQTNYGYTF.